This T cell receptor (beta chain) was recorded in a study of T cells in Graves' hyperthyroidism and ophthalmopathy. The TCR beta CDR3 regions underwent amplification using RNA transcripts as the source. HTBI primers drove first-round RT-PCR of the TCR CDR3. TCRdb processed the multiplex PCR reads anew with MiXCR; each CDR3 protein has one entry. The profile covers approximately 560,000 distinct CDR3 sequences, with 46% appearing a single time and approximately 8.2% taken by the ten largest. Germline V CDR1 and CDR2: SGHTA, FQGNSA. CDR3 length equals 12 residues. Deletions cut 3 bases from V and 10 bases from J, with 13 bases between.

V gene TRBV7-2 combines with J gene TRBJ2-7; D gene uncertain. The source of this sequence is a woman between 18 and 30 years old with Graves' hyperthyroidism. Sequencing was carried out using peripheral blood or thyroid tissue (not recorded which). The CDR3 here is CASSLPRAEQYF. DNA of the CDR3: TGTGCCAGCAGCTTGCCCAGAGCCGAACAGTACTTC.